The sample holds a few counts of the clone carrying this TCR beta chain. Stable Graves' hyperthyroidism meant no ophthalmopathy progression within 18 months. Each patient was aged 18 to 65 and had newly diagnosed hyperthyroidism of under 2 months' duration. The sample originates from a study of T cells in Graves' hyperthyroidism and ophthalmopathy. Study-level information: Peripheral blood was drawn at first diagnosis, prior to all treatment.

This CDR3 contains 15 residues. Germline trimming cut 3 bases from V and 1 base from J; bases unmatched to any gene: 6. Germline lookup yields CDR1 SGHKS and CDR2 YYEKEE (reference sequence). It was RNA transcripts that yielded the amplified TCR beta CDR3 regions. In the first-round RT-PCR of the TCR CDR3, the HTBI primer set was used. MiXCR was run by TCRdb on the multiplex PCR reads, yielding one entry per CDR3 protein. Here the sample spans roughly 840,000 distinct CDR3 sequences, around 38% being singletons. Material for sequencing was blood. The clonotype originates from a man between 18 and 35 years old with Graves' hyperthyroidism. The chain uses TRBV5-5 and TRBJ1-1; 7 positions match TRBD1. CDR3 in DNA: TGTGCCAGCAGCTCGCTCAGGGGGTCGAACACTGAAGCTTTCTTT. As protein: CASSSLRGSNTEAFF.